This TCR beta chain was recovered during a study of blood T cells in healthy people across ages. Study-level findings and limits: As age increased, TCR beta diversity per million T cells fell in a roughly linear fashion.

The second PCR ran roughly 7 to 12 cycles with a sample-barcoded 5' primer and J-beta primers. The template-switch adaptor, which had 12 random nucleotides, put a tag on each cDNA molecule. TCRdb reprocessed the 5' RACE reads via MiXCR and lists one record per CDR3 protein. The sample lists 1.5 million to 2 million distinct CDR3 sequences; approximately 28% were seen once. This clonotype was seen only a few times. The antigen remains unidentified. The source of this sequence is a woman in her 30s in good health. The sequencing sample was made of blood.

CDR3 nucleotide sequence: TGTGCCAGCAGCCAAGAGACTAGCTACTACGAGCAGTACTTC. As protein: CASSQETSYYEQYF. The chain recombines TRBV3-1 with TRBJ2-7, with 7 positions matching TRBD2. Germline CDR1 and CDR2: LGHDT and YNNKEL (reference sequence). This CDR3 contains 14 residues. V shed 0 bases, J shed 3 bases, and the junction held 2 bases outside the gene matches.